Listed here are 3 T cell receptor beta chains from one sample, sequenced in a study of shared clonotypes between healthy human individuals (dated by TCRdb to the early 2020s). The receptor library was made with the immunoSEQ multiplex PCR assay. TCRdb mirrors the immuneACCESS table, restricted to in-frame sequences. Some clones are absent from its copies; in checked studies, under half trace to an unresolved V gene, and the reason for the others is unknown. Here the sample has a few hundred thousand clones; around 87% occur a single time. Around 16% of the sample is in the top ten clones. Sequenced input: memory CD8+ T cells sorted from blood. The sample's cell subset or site label is to be understood as: CD45RO+ cells pooled with CCR7-negative TemRA cells. All receptors come from a man younger than 35 in good health.

J is TRBJ2-1 and V is TRBV6-5, with D tentatively TRBD2 (5 bases). V was trimmed by 10 bases and J by 2 bases, leaving 15 bases between them. CDR3 length equals 14 residues. CDR1 is MNHEY, CDR2 SVGAGI, per germline. In DNA form, the CDR3 reads TGTGCCACCGCGGTCGGGGTTGCCTACAATGAGCAGTTCTTC. Translation: CATAVGVAYNEQFF.

The gene calls are TRBV5-4 and TRBJ1-1; 12 bases map to TRBD1. V trimming: 4 bases; J trimming: 3 bases; junction bases outside the gene matches: 10. The V gene's germline CDR1 is SGHNT and CDR2 YYREEE (reference sequence). CDR3 length equals 17 residues. CDR3: CASSPAGTGGAYTEAFF. The CDR3, as DNA: TGTGCCAGCAGCCCAGCCGGGACAGGGGGCGCTTACACTGAAGCTTTCTTT.

This rearrangement joins TRBV28 to TRBJ1-5, with D possibly being TRBD1 (6 bases). The germline V gene has CDR1 MDHEN and CDR2 SYDVKM. V dropped 3 bases and J dropped 4 bases, with 22 bases sitting between them. This CDR3 region has 18 residues. The CDR3 reads CASSLLIASTGRNQPQHF. The CDR3, as DNA: TGTGCCAGCAGTTTGTTAATAGCTAGTACAGGGCGGAATCAGCCCCAGCATTTT.